Shown below are 7 T cell receptor beta chains from a single sample sequenced in a study of T cell repertoires in cytomegalovirus infection. TCRdb ran MiXCR on the reads and lists one entry per CDR3 protein. The profile shows approximately 630,000 distinct CDR3 sequences, 20% to 25% of them singletons. Sequenced sample: CD8+ T cells from PBMCs. Receptors originate from a human donor in good health (CMV status not recorded). Some clones in this sample may be carry-over from other donors' samples.

Turning to this clonotype: A read error may explain this, as a much larger clone is one base away. V gene TRBV7-3 combines with J gene TRBJ2-3; no clear D gene. CDR1 and CDR2 from the germline V gene are SGHTA and FQGTGA. The CDR3 length is 12 residues. DNA for the CDR3: TGTGTCAGCAGCCTAGGGTTAGGTACGCAGTATTTT. As protein: CVSSLGLGTQYF.

This clonotype was seen only a few times. The chain recombines TRBV7-6 with TRBJ2-1, with TRBD1 matching 12 bases. The CDR3 totals 15 residues. CDR1 is SGHVS, CDR2 FNYEAQ, per germline. The ends lost 5 bases at V and 10 bases at J; junction bases unmatched: 9. The CDR3 region is CASSADRDRGHEQFF. CDR3 nucleotide sequence: TGTGCCAGCAGCGCGGACCGGGACAGGGGGCACGAGCAGTTCTTC.

This clonotype was observed a few times. The chain joins TRBV7-9 to TRBJ1-2, with TRBD1 as a possible D gene (6 bases). There are 15 residues in the CDR3. With 5 bases removed from V and 4 bases from J, the gap between germline ends came to 17 bases. Germline CDR1 and CDR2: SEHNR and FQNEAQ (reference sequence). CDR3 in amino acids: CASSIGGATPYGYTF. The CDR3, as DNA: TGTGCCAGCAGCATCGGGGGCGCGACACCCTATGGCTACACCTTC.

This clonotype was detected ten times or more. One end of the junction is discordant with germline, which a read error may explain. The CDR3 loop is CASGLDANTEAFF. In DNA form, the CDR3 reads TGTGCTAGTGGCTTGGACGCTAACACTGAAGCTTTCTTT. V is TRBV12-5 and J is TRBJ1-1; D not resolved. Germline V gene lookup returns CDR1 LGHNT and CDR2 FRNRAP. The length of the CDR3 is 13 residues.

A few counts support this clonotype. The J gene is TRBJ2-7, the V gene TRBV20-1; TRBD2 matches 12 bases. Germline V gene sequence: CDR1 DFQATT, CDR2 SNEGSKA (reference sequence). After removal of 3 bases from V and 7 bases from J, the junction contained 4 bases not matched to a gene. The CDR3 has 13 amino acids. CDR3 residues: CSASTSGRIEQYF. The CDR3, as DNA: TGCAGTGCTAGTACTAGCGGGAGGATTGAGCAGTACTTC.

The rearrangement links TRBV20-1 to TRBJ2-2; D ambiguous. V lost 0 bases, J lost 2 bases, and 7 bases lay in between. Germline CDR1 is DFQATT and CDR2 is SNEGSKA (reference sequence). The CDR3 length is 14 residues. CDR3 in amino acids: CSARERTNTGELFF. CDR3 coding DNA: TGCAGTGCTAGAGAACGTACTAACACCGGGGAGCTGTTTTTT.

The genes are TRBV6-2 or TRBV6-3 and TRBJ1-1; TRBD1 matches at 8 bases. CDR1 MNHEY and CDR2 SVGEGT come from the germline V gene. J was trimmed by 0 bases and V by 4 bases; bases with no gene match: 7. This CDR3 comprises 16 residues. The CDR3 is CASSSYRDRLNTEAFF. Here the CDR3 DNA reads TGTGCCAGCAGTTCTTACCGGGACAGGCTGAACACTGAAGCTTTCTTT.